This TCR beta chain was sequenced in a study of blood T cell repertoires in COVID-19. Study details: Some COVID-19 samples were acute and others convalescent; all came from the United States, Italy and Spain. Sample material is recorded as cDNA or gDNA derived from T cells, B-cell-depleted T cells, or PBMCs.

In germline, CDR1 is KGHSH, CDR2 LQKENI. V was clipped by 3 bases and J by 3 bases, with 6 bases between them. The length of the CDR3 is 13 residues. Original handling: Amplifying reference gene primers gave estimates of nucleated cell counts. The table came from immunoSEQ multiplex PCR; TCRdb's copy has only in-frame clones and leaves some out. V and J calls and clone size are given by that table; D and trimming were obtained from the DNA. The table records roughly 250,000 clones, around 83% of them present only once. What was sequenced was peripheral blood. The source of this sequence is a woman of 80 years or more with acute or convalescent COVID-19. The chain recombines TRBV18 with TRBJ1-5; D is uncertain. The CDR3 loop reads CASSPSLNQPQHF. The CDR3 nucleotides read TGTGCCAGCTCACCGTCTCTCAATCAGCCCCAGCATTTT.